These 8 T cell receptor beta chains were all obtained from the same sample, sequenced in a study of blood T cells in healthy people across ages. Primers used in a second PCR of about 6 to 11 cycles were a sample-barcoded 5' primer and a J-beta primer mix. In TCRdb, the 5' RACE reads were re-called with MiXCR into one record per CDR3 protein. The sample has 700,000 to 1,000,000 distinct CDR3 sequences, under 45% seen once. The sequencing input was blood. These receptors all come from a man aged 55 to 69 in good health.

Worth noting for this clonotype: A much larger clone differs from this one at a single base, so this may be a read error. The rearrangement joins TRBV2 to TRBJ1-2; no reliable D call. This CDR3 has 15 amino acids. Trimming took off 1 base at V and 5 bases at J, with 14 bases between the two ends. CDR1 SNHLY and CDR2 FYNNEI come from the germline V gene. As DNA, the CDR3 is TGTGCCAGCAGTGAAGTGGGCAGCCCGAAGTATGGCTACACCTTC. Translation: CASSEVGSPKYGYTF.

The rearrangement joins TRBV5-1 to TRBJ1-6, with 8 bases that match TRBD1. Per the germline V gene, CDR1 is SGHRS and CDR2 is YFSETQ. V lost 4 bases, J lost 8 bases, and 5 bases stayed unmatched. The CDR3 runs to 14 residues. CDR3 bases: TGCGCCAGCAGCCCCGGGACAGGAGATTCACCCCTCCACTTT. It translates to CASSPGTGDSPLHF.

V and J are TRBV3-1 and TRBJ1-2, with no clear D. Germline CDR1 is LGHDT and CDR2 is YNNKEL (reference sequence). V lost 4 bases and J lost 0, with 9 bases in between. The CDR3 contains 14 residues. DNA of the CDR3: TGTGCCAGCAGCCCAGGAAAGACTAACTATGGCTACACCTTC. Its translation is CASSPGKTNYGYTF.

This clonotype was detected a few times. The chain combines TRBV6-2 or TRBV6-3 with TRBJ1-1; D might be TRBD1 (6 bases). Germline loops: CDR1 MNHEY, CDR2 SVGEGT. CDR3 size: 14 residues. Trimming left V 2 bases short and J 3 bases short, with 10 bases between. This CDR3 reads CASSYTGWYTEAFF. The CDR3 region has the DNA TGTGCCAGCAGTTACACAGGGTGGTACACTGAAGCTTTCTTT.

This clonotype was found once. This rearrangement joins TRBV18 to TRBJ2-7, with D perhaps TRBD2 (6 bases). From germline, CDR1 is KGHSH and CDR2 LQKENI. The CDR3 consists of 14 residues. Trimming stripped 5 bases from V and 4 bases from J, with 15 bases between. This chain's CDR3 is CASSAPSEIYEQYF. The CDR3 bases are TGTGCCAGCTCAGCCCCTAGCGAAATATACGAGCAGTACTTC.

The V and J genes are TRBV20-1 and TRBJ2-4, with 9 bases fitting TRBD2. Judging by the DNA end, TRBJ2-5 fits better; the J call may be wrong. In germline, CDR1 is DFQATT, CDR2 SNEGSKA (reference sequence). The CDR3 sequence is 17 residues long. CDR3 region: CSASFSSGAYSQETQYF. The CDR3 DNA is TGCAGTGCTAGTTTTTCTAGCGGGGCTTATAGTCAAGAGACCCAGTACTTC.

V and J are TRBV6-6 and TRBJ2-2, with 7 bases lining up with TRBD1. CDR1 and CDR2 from the germline V gene are MNHNY and SVGAGI (reference sequence). The length of the CDR3 is 13 residues. V was pared by 8 bases and J by 0 bases, with 0 bases of the junction left unmatched. The DNA for the CDR3 is TGTGCCAGCGGGACAGCGAACACCGGGGAGCTGTTTTTT. Amino acids: CASGTANTGELFF.

This clonotype was observed a few times. The V gene is TRBV20-1, the J gene TRBJ2-3; D perhaps matches TRBD1 (6 bases). The CDR3 is made up of 17 amino acids. V lost 1 base and J lost 0, with 17 bases in between. Germline V gene lookup returns CDR1 DFQATT and CDR2 SNEGSKA (reference sequence). CDR3 in amino acids: CSARVGTTGPSTDTQYF. CDR3 DNA sequence: TGCAGTGCTAGAGTGGGGACGACAGGCCCTAGCACAGATACGCAGTATTTT.